This TCR beta chain comes out of a study of T-cell memory formation after mild COVID-19. Via MiXCR, TCRdb re-called the 5' RACE reads, giving one row per CDR3 protein. The table includes some 350,000 distinct CDR3 sequences, about a sixth detected once. This CDR3 region has 16 residues. Germline lookup yields CDR1 MRHNA and CDR2 SNTAGT. V shed 2 bases and J shed 4 bases, with 12 bases lying between them. Sample: PBMCs or a T cell subset sorted from them (not recorded which). The clonotype comes from a young man who had mild COVID-19 (a few samples of this study predate the infection). Cell type and time point are not known. The V and J genes are TRBV6-4 and TRBJ1-6; D gene uncertain. The CDR3 bases are TGTGCCAGCAGTGACGCGAAAACTATTTATAATTCACCCCTCCACTTT. As protein: CASSDAKTIYNSPLHF.